The 32 T cell receptor beta chains below were found in one sample sequenced in a study of T cells in Graves' hyperthyroidism and ophthalmopathy. Template material for amplifying TCR beta CDR3 regions consisted of RNA transcripts. HTBI primers drove first-round RT-PCR of the TCR CDR3. Each CDR3 protein is one row after TCRdb ran MiXCR on the multiplex PCR reads. The sample records a few hundred thousand distinct CDR3 sequences, roughly 46% being singletons. Sequenced: peripheral blood or thyroid tissue (not recorded which). The source of these receptors is a woman aged 18-35 years with Graves' hyperthyroidism.

Turning to this clonotype: Given a much more abundant clone one base away, this may be a read error. This chain links TRBV7-3 with TRBJ1-1; possible D gene TRBD1, 5 bases. Germline V gene lookup returns CDR1 SGHTA and CDR2 FQGTGA. The V gene lost 5 bases and the J gene lost 1 base, with 11 bases spanning the gap. This CDR3 spans 14 amino acids. In DNA form, the CDR3 reads TGTGCCAGCAGCCCCGCCCAGGGGAACACTGAAGCTTTCTTT. Translation gives CASSPAQGNTEAFF. The full variable domain, completed using reference TRBV7-3 and TRBJ1-1, is GAGVSQTPSNKVTEKGKYVELRCDPISGHTALYWYRQSLGQGPEFLIYFQGTGAADDSGLPNDRFFAVRPEGSVSTLKIQRTERGDSAVYLCASSPAQGNTEAFFGQGTRLTVV.

V gene TRBV29-1 combines with J gene TRBJ1-1; D is uncertain. Germline V gene data show CDR1 as SQVTM and CDR2 as ANQGSEA. V was pared by 6 bases and J by 4 bases, with 18 bases between. The CDR3 totals 14 residues. The CDR3 reads CSVTSSGRATEAFF. For the CDR3, the DNA is TGCAGCGTAACCTCTAGCGGGAGGGCCACTGAAGCTTTCTTT.

This clonotype was recorded only once. DNA for the CDR3: TGTGCCAGCAGCTTACCGACGACAGGGACGAGAAGCTACACCTTC. The encoded protein is CASSLPTTGTRSYTF. The chain uses TRBV7-2 and TRBJ1-2; 7 bases align to TRBD1. CDR3 length equals 15 residues. Germline CDR1 is SGHTA and CDR2 is FQGNSA. The J segment lost 9 bases and the V segment lost 2 bases, leaving 12 bases of the junction unmatched.

CDR3 protein: CSARDRTGLGGEQYF. The CDR3 coding sequence is TGCAGTGCTAGAGATAGAACAGGGCTTGGGGGCGAGCAGTACTTC. The chain links TRBV20-1 to TRBJ2-7; D may be TRBD1 (6 bases). Looked up from germline, CDR1 is DFQATT and CDR2 is SNEGSKA (reference sequence). There are 15 residues in the CDR3. Trimming cost V 0 bases and J 6 bases, with 18 bases left between them.

This clonotype was observed at least ten times. This chain connects TRBV7-9 to TRBJ2-5; D is undetermined. CDR1 and CDR2 from the germline V gene are SEHNR and FQNEAQ (reference sequence). Trimming cost V 1 base and J 2 bases, with 11 bases left between them. This CDR3 contains 15 residues. CDR3 nucleotide sequence: TGTGCCAGCAGCTTAGGCGACAACTTACAAGAGACCCAGTACTTC. Translating it yields CASSLGDNLQETQYF.

This clonotype was detected a few times. Germline is not matched at one junction end, which may reflect a read error. The V gene is TRBV11-1, the J gene TRBJ2-7; 11 bases match TRBD2. This CDR3 contains 13 residues. CDR1 is SGHAT, CDR2 FQDESV, per germline (reference sequence). This CDR3 reads CASSSLAGDEQYF. CDR3 in DNA: TGCGCCAGCAGCTCACTAGCGGGAGACGAGCAGTACTTC. The variable domain in full, completed from reference TRBV11-1 and TRBJ2-7, reads EAEVAQSPRYKITEKSQAVAFWCDPISGHATLYWYRQILGQGPELLVQFQDESVVDDSQLPKDRFSAERLKGVDSTLKIQPAELGDSAMYLCASSSLAGDEQYFGPGTRLTVT.

This clonotype was seen ten or more times. The chain links TRBV6-5 to TRBJ1-6; D ambiguous. Trimming stripped 6 bases from V and 8 bases from J, with 8 bases between. The germline V gene has CDR1 MNHEY and CDR2 SVGAGI. The CDR3 loop spans 12 amino acids. DNA for the CDR3: TGTGCCAGCAGCGGTCTGGATTCACCCCTCCACTTT. It codes for CASSGLDSPLHF.

The chain joins TRBV29-1 to TRBJ2-5, with D uncertain. CDR1 SQVTM and CDR2 ANQGSEA come from the germline V gene. The CDR3 totals 12 residues. V lost 1 base, J lost 4 bases, and 7 bases lay in between. CDR3 protein: CSVEAVVETQYF. CDR3 bases: TGCAGCGTTGAAGCGGTAGTAGAGACCCAGTACTTC.

This clonotype has just a few counts. The chain couples TRBV19 to TRBJ2-7; 8 bases are shared with TRBD1. CDR1 is LNHDA, CDR2 SQIVND, per germline (reference sequence). The V segment lost 3 bases and the J segment 3 bases; nucleotides outside the gene matches: 7. The CDR3 consists of 15 residues. CDR3 residues: CASSIYSGTGYEQYF. CDR3 DNA: TGTGCCAGTAGTATTTACTCCGGGACAGGCTACGAGCAGTACTTC. Looking up the rest from reference TRBV19 and TRBJ2-7 gives the full variable domain: DGGITQSPKYLFRKEGQNVTLSCEQNLNHDAMYWYRQDPGQGLRLIYYSQIVNDFQKGDIAEGYSVSREKKESFPLTVTSAQKNPTAFYLCASSIYSGTGYEQYFGPGTRLTVT.

The rearrangement uses TRBV29-1 and TRBJ1-2; D is uncertain. This CDR3 spans 11 amino acids. The ends were cut back, 8 bases at V and 6 bases at J, with 13 bases in the middle. Germline CDR1 is SQVTM and CDR2 is ANQGSEA. The CDR3 loop reads CSPNPRNGYTF. In DNA form, the CDR3 reads TGCAGCCCAAACCCCCGGAATGGCTACACCTTC.

This rearrangement joins TRBV7-8 to TRBJ2-7; the D gene is possibly TRBD2 (7 bases). Germline CDR1 and CDR2: SGHVS and FQNEAQ. V was clipped by 1 base and J by 5 bases, with 18 bases between them. The CDR3 spans 16 residues. The CDR3: CASSLEGGRASHEQYF. In nucleotides, the CDR3 is TGTGCCAGCAGCTTAGAGGGGGGGCGTGCGTCCCACGAGCAGTACTTC.

A word on this clonotype: At one end, the junction sequence differs from germline, possibly due to a read error. The chain carries TRBV7-2 and TRBJ2-7; 8 bases line up with TRBD2. The CDR3 has 13 amino acids. CDR1 is SGHTA, CDR2 FQGNSA, per germline. The CDR3 is CASSIAGIDEQYF. CDR3 in DNA: TGTGCCAGCAGCATAGCGGGAATCGACGAGCAGTACTTC.

The V and J genes are TRBV2 and TRBJ1-5; tentatively, D is TRBD1 (5 bases). V lost 5 bases and J lost 7, with 15 bases in between. Germline V gene data show CDR1 as SNHLY and CDR2 as FYNNEI. The CDR3 has 14 amino acids. CDR3 bases: TGTGCCAGCAGTCCCTCACCATGGGGGCAGCCCCAGCATTTT. It codes for CASSPSPWGQPQHF. The full variable domain, completed using reference TRBV2 and TRBJ1-5, is EPEVTQTPSHQVTQMGQEVILRCVPISNHLYFYWYRQILGQKVEFLVSFYNNEISEKSEIFDDQFSVERPDGSNFTLKIRSTKLEDSAMYFCASSPSPWGQPQHFGDGTRLSIL.

This sequence joins TRBV2 and TRBJ2-7; D uncertain. Germline CDR1 SNHLY, CDR2 FYNNEI. Trimming stripped 5 bases from V and 5 bases from J, with 10 bases between. The CDR3 contains 12 residues. As DNA, the CDR3 is TGTGCCAGCAGTAAGCCCGGAAACGAGCAGTACTTC. This sequence encodes CASSKPGNEQYF. Variable domain in full (rest from reference TRBV2 and TRBJ2-7): EPEVTQTPSHQVTQMGQEVILRCVPISNHLYFYWYRQILGQKVEFLVSFYNNEISEKSEIFDDQFSVERPDGSNFTLKIRSTKLEDSAMYFCASSKPGNEQYFGPGTRLTVT.

The chain carries TRBV6-2 or TRBV6-3 and TRBJ1-3; the D gene is possibly TRBD1 (5 bases). Trimming removed 6 bases from V and 2 bases from J, with 14 bases in between. The CDR3 runs to 15 residues. The germline V gene has CDR1 MNHEY and CDR2 SVGEGT. The CDR3 sequence is CASRRQPLPGNTIYF. DNA for the CDR3: TGTGCCAGCAGGAGACAGCCGCTCCCTGGAAACACCATATATTTT.

This clonotype was counted a few times. At one of its ends the junction is not consistent with the germline gene, which may arise from a read error. V is TRBV7-6 and J is TRBJ2-7; D is perhaps TRBD1 (6 bases). This CDR3 is built from 14 residues. Germline CDR1 and CDR2: SGHVS and FNYEAQ. The CDR3 DNA sequence: TGCGCCAGCAGCCAGGAGGACAGTTCCTACGAGCAGTACTTC. Translation gives CASSQEDSSYEQYF.

Comments on this clonotype: A much larger clone lies a single base off, so this may be a read error. The missing conserved phenylalanine or tryptophan at the end of this CDR3 makes a read error likely. The rearrangement uses TRBV5-1 and TRBJ1-2; D possibly corresponds to TRBD1 (6 bases). The CDR3 totals 13 residues. The V end lost 4 bases, the J end lost 7 bases, and 14 bases lay between the germline ends. CDR1 SGHRS and CDR2 YFSETQ come from the germline V gene. For the CDR3, the DNA is TGCGCCAGCAGCCCCACAGGGTTGGGTGGCTACACCCTC. It encodes CASSPTGLGGYTL.

The gene calls are TRBV24-1 and TRBJ1-5; D is ambiguous. The CDR3 is 13 residues long. Trimming cost V 4 bases and J 4 bases, with 7 bases left between them. Germline V gives CDR1 KGHDR, CDR2 SFDVKD. The CDR3 loop reads CATSETANQPQHF. CDR3 DNA: TGTGCCACCAGTGAAACCGCAAATCAGCCCCAGCATTTT.

This clonotype was detected ten times or more. The J gene is TRBJ2-7, the V gene TRBV7-9, with D possibly being TRBD1 or TRBD2 (5 bases each). V shed 5 bases and J shed 4 bases, with 12 bases lying between them. The CDR3 totals 13 residues. Germline V lookup: CDR1 SEHNR, CDR2 FQNEAQ (reference sequence). The CDR3 reads CASSLGTQYEQYF. The CDR3 region has the DNA TGTGCCAGCAGCCTCGGGACCCAGTACGAGCAGTACTTC.

The chain is built from TRBV15 and TRBJ2-6; D ambiguous. The V gene lost 0 bases and the J gene lost 6 bases, with 6 bases spanning the gap. The CDR3 spans 14 residues. Germline CDR1 LNHNV, CDR2 YYDKDF (reference sequence). CDR3 residues: CATSRDRMANVLTF. CDR3 sequence (DNA): TGTGCCACCAGCAGAGATCGGATGGCCAACGTCCTGACTTTC. The whole variable domain, filled in from reference TRBV15 and TRBJ2-6, reads DAMVIQNPRYQVTQFGKPVTLSCSQTLNHNVMYWYQQKSSQAPKLLFHYYDKDFNNEADTPDNFQSRRPNTSFCFLDIRSPGLGDTAMYLCATSRDRMANVLTFGAGSRLTVL.

At least ten counts were recorded for this clonotype. V gene TRBV24-1 combines with J gene TRBJ1-2; 8 bases match TRBD1. The germline CDR1 and CDR2 sequences are KGHDR and SFDVKD. V shed 4 bases, J shed 4 bases, and the junction held 7 bases outside the gene matches. The CDR3 runs 15 residues. Written as DNA, the CDR3 is TGTGCCACCAGTGACTCAGGGGGCGCGCGCTATGGCTACACCTTC. This sequence encodes CATSDSGGARYGYTF.

The rearrangement links TRBV7-3 to TRBJ2-7, with 9 bases identical to TRBD1. Germline CDR1 SGHTA, CDR2 FQGTGA. J lost 2 bases, V lost 5 bases, and 10 bases had no gene match. The length of the CDR3 is 16 residues. CDR3 protein: CASSRITGQGPYEQYF. As DNA, the CDR3 is TGTGCCAGCAGCCGGATCACGGGACAGGGCCCCTACGAGCAGTACTTC.

In this sample, this clonotype turned up once. This chain connects TRBV9 to TRBJ1-3, with 9 positions matching TRBD1. The V gene end was trimmed by 3 bases and the J gene end by 3 bases; junction bases not matched to a gene: 7. The CDR3 runs to 16 residues. The germline CDR1 and CDR2 sequences are SGDLS and YYNGEE. CDR3 sequence reads: CASSDHRGQGGNTIYF. The DNA of the CDR3 is TGTGCCAGCAGCGACCACAGGGGGCAAGGTGGAAACACCATATATTTT.

This CDR3 reads CASRADISYEQYF. CDR3 sequence (DNA): TGTGCCAGCAGGGCCGACATCTCCTACGAGCAGTACTTC. The rearrangement uses TRBV2 and TRBJ2-7; D gene ambiguous. The ends were cut back, 6 bases at V and 0 bases at J, with 9 bases in the middle. The CDR3 length is 13 residues. CDR1 SNHLY and CDR2 FYNNEI come from the germline V gene.

This sequence joins TRBV2 and TRBJ2-7; 10 nucleotides align to TRBD1. From germline, CDR1 is SNHLY and CDR2 FYNNEI. V shed 9 bases, J shed 3 bases, and the junction held 5 bases outside the gene matches. This CDR3 region has 13 residues. CDR3: CARVDRGDYEQYF. The CDR3 nucleotides read TGTGCCAGAGTGGACAGGGGGGACTACGAGCAGTACTTC.

In this sample, this clonotype turned up once. This rearrangement joins TRBV29-1 to TRBJ1-2, with D possibly matching TRBD1 (5 bases). The CDR3 length is 12 residues. Trimming removed 7 bases from V and 3 bases from J, with 12 bases in between. Germline V gene sequence: CDR1 SQVTM, CDR2 ANQGSEA. Written as DNA, the CDR3 is TGCAGCGAACTTTGGGGGGACTATGGCTACACCTTC. Its translation is CSELWGDYGYTF.

The V gene is TRBV5-1, the J gene TRBJ1-3, with D possibly being TRBD1 (6 bases). This CDR3 comprises 16 residues. CDR1 and CDR2 from the germline V gene are SGHRS and YFSETQ. V lost 3 bases and J 0 bases, leaving 13 bases between the germline ends. The CDR3 protein is CASSSGGTSSGNTIYF. The CDR3 DNA is TGCGCCAGCAGCTCCGGGGGCACAAGCTCTGGAAACACCATATATTTT.

This clonotype was detected ten times or more. J is TRBJ1-1 and V is TRBV7-9; the D gene is possibly TRBD1 (5 bases). CDR3 length: 13 amino acids. V gave up 3 bases and J gave up 2 bases, with 7 bases separating them. The germline gives CDR1 SEHNR, CDR2 FQNEAQ (reference sequence). The CDR3 bases are TGTGCCAGCAGCTTCGGGACCAACACTGAAGCTTTCTTT. Its protein is CASSFGTNTEAFF. The full variable domain, in which reference TRBV7-9 and TRBJ1-1 provide the parts outside the CDR3, is DTGVSQNPRHKITKRGQNVTFRCDPISEHNRLYWYRQTLGQGPEFLTYFQNEAQLEKSRLLSDRFSAERPKGSFSTLEIQRTEQGDSAMYLCASSFGTNTEAFFGQGTRLTVV.

As for this clonotype: One end of the junction fails to match germline, which may point to a read error. This chain joins TRBV11-3 and TRBJ2-7; D is perhaps TRBD2 (6 bases). The CDR3 is made up of 14 amino acids. Germline V CDR1 and CDR2: SGHNT, YENEEA. The CDR3 region is CASSPSTRFYGQYF. The CDR3 region has the DNA TGTGCCAGCAGCCCCTCGACTAGATTCTACGGGCAGTACTTC. Looking up the rest from reference TRBV11-3 and TRBJ2-7 gives the full variable domain: EAGVVQSPRYKIIEKKQPVAFWCNPISGHNTLYWYLQNLGQGPELLIRYENEEAVDDSQLPKDRFSAERLKGVDSTLKIQPAELGDSAVYLCASSPSTRFYGQYFGPGTRLTVT.

This chain links TRBV2 with TRBJ1-5, with 7 positions matching TRBD1. Germline CDR1 reads SNHLY; CDR2 reads FYNNEI. The junction had 4 bases not matched to a gene; V was cut back by 6 bases and J by 2 bases. The CDR3 spans 14 residues. CDR3 sequence (DNA): TGTGCCAGCAGACTGGGACAGCGCAATCAGCCCCAGCATTTT. Residues: CASRLGQRNQPQHF.

This clonotype was seen ten or more times. The chain couples TRBV7-2 to TRBJ2-5; tentatively, D is TRBD2 (6 bases). Between the trimmed V and J ends, which lost 0 bases and 4 bases, there was a span of 15 bases. The CDR3 contains 16 residues. From germline, CDR1 is SGHTA and CDR2 FQGNSA. CDR3 in amino acids: CASSLAIRRGSETQYF. The CDR3 coding sequence is TGTGCCAGCAGCTTAGCGATAAGGAGGGGATCAGAGACCCAGTACTTC.

CDR3 region: CASSPSTTSGSYNEQFF. The CDR3 DNA is TGTGCCAGCAGCCCCAGTACGACTAGCGGGTCCTACAATGAGCAGTTCTTC. The rearrangement links TRBV7-2 to TRBJ2-1; TRBD2 aligns across 10 bases. Germline trimming cut 5 bases from V and 1 base from J; bases unmatched to any gene: 8. The CDR3 is 17 amino acids. Looked up from germline, CDR1 is SGHTA and CDR2 is FQGNSA.